Here is one T cell receptor beta chain with its context. Its antigen is as yet unknown. These data come from a study of cytomegalovirus exposure and HLA in healthy donors. CDR1 SGHNT and CDR2 YYREEE come from the germline V gene (reference sequence). V gave up 0 bases and J gave up 7 bases; unmatched junction bases: 11. The length of the CDR3 is 17 residues. Amplification used 60 Vbeta primers and 13 Jbeta primers. Clones were read by immunoSEQ multiplex PCR, and TCRdb kept only the in-frame ones, dropping some. The data show about 76,000 clones, roughly 70% seen once. Study-level points and caveats: In an earlier analysis, productive rearrangement rates for most beta V segments clustered near 87% or 30%.

The TCR was taken from a man aged 60 to 75 in good health and CMV-seropositive. Source material: PBMCs. The gene calls are TRBV5-4 and TRBJ1-4; 8 positions match TRBD1. The CDR3 spells CASSLGGRGQASEKLFF. The CDR3 coding sequence is TGTGCCAGCAGCTTGGGCGGCAGGGGGCAAGCGAGTGAAAAACTGTTTTTT.